These 13 T cell receptor beta chains came from one sample sequenced in a study of blood T cell repertoires in COVID-19. Produced via immunoSEQ multiplex PCR; TCRdb's table is partial and in-frame only. Here the sample spans roughly 70,000 clones, 80% being singletons. Sequenced sample: peripheral blood. The receptors stem from a human donor in a cohort sampled during active COVID-19.

V gene TRBV19 combines with J gene TRBJ1-1; 9 bases fit TRBD1. The CDR3 loop spans 12 amino acids. V dropped 5 bases and J dropped 9; count of bases not matched to a gene: 4. CDR1 is LNHDA and CDR2 is SQIVND in the germline V gene (reference sequence). CDR3 protein: CASSPDRGQAFF. Written as DNA, the CDR3 is TGTGCCAGTAGTCCGGACAGGGGACAAGCTTTCTTT.

The chain has TRBV5-1 and TRBJ2-1; 9 bases are a match to TRBD2. Looked up from germline, CDR1 is SGHRS and CDR2 is YFSETQ. V shed 0 bases, J shed 3 bases, and the junction held 4 bases outside the gene matches. CDR3 length: 16 residues. This chain's CDR3 is CASSLEAAGGYNEQFF. The CDR3 DNA sequence: TGCGCCAGCAGCTTGGAAGCAGCGGGGGGCTACAATGAGCAGTTCTTC.

This clone came up a few times. CDR3 sequence reads: CASSLYGGNNEQFF. Written as DNA, the CDR3 is TGTGCCAGCAGCTTATACGGGGGGAACAATGAGCAGTTCTTC. The gene calls are TRBV5-4 and TRBJ2-1; 7 bases are a match to TRBD2. After removal of 2 bases from V and 5 bases from J, the junction contained 4 bases not matched to a gene. Germline CDR1 and CDR2: SGHNT and YYREEE (reference sequence). The CDR3 sequence is 14 residues long.

The DNA of the CDR3 is TGTGCCAGCAGCGACCGACGCCGGGACAGGGCTCATCAGGGGCAGTACTTC. Amino acids: CASSDRRRDRAHQGQYF. The chain couples TRBV11-2 to TRBJ2-7; TRBD1 matches 9 bases. From germline, CDR1 is SGHAT and CDR2 FQNNGV. This CDR3 is 17 amino acids long. J gave up 9 bases and V 5 bases, and 20 bases lay outside the gene matches.

The V gene is TRBV30, the J gene TRBJ2-5, with D possibly being TRBD1 (6 bases). This CDR3 contains 14 residues. Looked up from germline, CDR1 is GTSNPN and CDR2 is SVGIG (reference sequence). Trimming took 3 bases from V and 4 from J, leaving 15 bases between them. CDR3 sequence reads: CAWSNTGLGETQYF. CDR3 coding DNA: TGTGCCTGGAGCAATACAGGGTTAGGAGAGACCCAGTACTTC.

This sequence joins TRBV9 and TRBJ2-7; a possible D gene is TRBD1 (6 bases). The germline V gene has CDR1 SGDLS and CDR2 YYNGEE. The CDR3 consists of 13 residues. V lost 4 bases to trimming and J lost 9 bases, with 17 bases between them. Here the CDR3 DNA reads TGTGCCAGCAGCCTAAATCTAGGGGGAGCGCAGTACTTC. It encodes CASSLNLGGAQYF.

The chain has TRBV4-2 and TRBJ2-5; TRBD2 might be the D (7 bases). The CDR3 is 17 amino acids. Trimming cost V 3 bases and J 2 bases, with 19 bases left between them. Germline-derived CDR1 and CDR2 are LGHNA and YNFKEQ. CDR3 sequence reads: CASSQERGASGQETQYF. The CDR3 nucleotides are TGTGCCAGCAGCCAGGAACGGGGGGCTAGCGGACAAGAGACCCAGTACTTC.

This clone was seen a few times. This chain links TRBV29-1 with TRBJ2-7; D is unresolved. Trimming cost V 3 bases and J 1 base, with 13 bases left between them. The germline gives CDR1 SQVTM, CDR2 ANQGSEA. The CDR3 runs to 14 residues. This chain's CDR3 is CSVDVGSGSYEQYF. In nucleotides, the CDR3 is TGCAGCGTTGATGTGGGTTCGGGTTCCTACGAGCAGTACTTC.

Here the CDR3 DNA reads TGTGCCAGCAGCCCCGGGACACAAGAGACCCAGTACTTC. Translating gives CASSPGTQETQYF. The chain links TRBV5-4 to TRBJ2-5; perhaps TRBD1 as D (6 bases). Germline V CDR1 and CDR2: SGHNT, YYREEE (reference sequence). V lost 4 bases, J lost 2 bases, and 9 bases lay in between. The CDR3 loop spans 13 amino acids.

The chain is built from TRBV24-1 and TRBJ1-5; 10 bases line up with TRBD1. From germline, CDR1 is KGHDR and CDR2 SFDVKD. The V segment lost 10 bases and the J segment 5 bases; nucleotides outside the gene matches: 4. The CDR3 sequence is 13 residues long. CDR3 in amino acids: CATQGQGYQPQHF. The CDR3 DNA reads TGTGCCACGCAGGGACAGGGGTATCAGCCCCAGCATTTT.

This clone was seen a handful of times. V gene TRBV9 combines with J gene TRBJ2-7; tentatively, D is TRBD2 (6 bases). The V gene's germline CDR1 is SGDLS and CDR2 YYNGEE. The germline V and J ends were trimmed by 3 bases and 5 bases, with 15 bases remaining between them. The CDR3 is made up of 14 amino acids. The CDR3 DNA is TGTGCCAGCAGCGCAGAACCGGGGGTCGACGAGCAGTACTTC. The encoded protein is CASSAEPGVDEQYF.

The table lists this clone with a few counts. The CDR3 protein is CASSRTGDPQNEQFF. CDR3 bases: TGTGCCAGCAGTCGGACAGGGGACCCCCAAAATGAGCAGTTCTTC. The rearrangement uses TRBV6-4 and TRBJ2-1; 9 positions agree with TRBD1. V shed 5 bases, J shed 7 bases, and the junction held 9 bases outside the gene matches. Germline values: CDR1 MRHNA, CDR2 SNTAGT. The CDR3 consists of 15 residues.

The V and J genes are TRBV15 and TRBJ1-5, with D possibly matching TRBD1 (6 bases). Germline assignment: CDR1 LNHNV and CDR2 YYDKDF (reference sequence). V was clipped by 3 bases and J by 7 bases, with 19 bases between them. CDR3 size: 16 residues. CDR3 DNA: TGTGCCACCAGCAGGCCCTATAGGGGGGGCAGGCAGCCCCAGCATTTT. Its protein product is CATSRPYRGGRQPQHF.